The present entry profiles one T cell receptor beta chain with its context. It lacks a known antigen. No base quality information exists; no much larger clone differs at one position. Ends trimmed: V by 5 bases, J by 4 bases; bases unmatched to a gene: 6. The CDR3 contains 14 residues, cysteine and phenylalanine counted. CDR3 DNA only is kept here, 42 bases in frame from base 1. CDR1 and CDR2 are read off the germline V gene (reference sequence) as LNHDA and SQIVND. The entry originates in a study of blood T cell repertoires in COVID-19 (dated by TCRdb to the early 2020s). Describing the broader study: Samples covering the acute and convalescent phases of COVID-19 were provided by collaborators in the United States, Italy and Spain. Where available, HLA class I and class II types were obtained from metadata supplied by the sample provider rather than from assay-based typing. Nearly every sample came with metadata listing a de-identified subject ID, COVID-19 status, age in years and sex. The material from the prospective study consisted of cDNA or gDNA derived from T cells, B-cell-depleted T cells, or PBMCs. The samples were drawn from two sources: the first 160 participants of the ongoing ImmuneRACE study, and 1,254 subjects contributed by 6 global collaborators. The dataset comprised deeply sampled blood TCRbeta repertoires from subjects exposed to, actively infected with, or recovered from COVID-19. The repertoires were released in a freely available public database meant as a resource for research on the immune response to SARS-CoV-2. The full study reports these points: The quantity of clinical and demographic metadata differed by source and by participant and was supplied without curation.

The collaborating institutions used their own protocols to collect whole blood in K2EDTA tubes. For TCRbeta analysis, collaborators shipped samples as frozen whole blood, isolated PBMCs, or DNA extracted from either of those sample types. TCRbeta CDR3 regions were amplified from genomic DNA using the immunoSEQ Assay, a bias-controlled multiplex PCR. In the source study's methods: Nucleated cell counts per sample were estimated from amplification of reference gene primers within the assay. To quantify the absolute abundance of each unique TCRbeta CDR3 rearrangement, sequence reads were collapsed and filtered. For each sample, productive Simpson clonality was calculated as the square root of Simpson's diversity index over productive rearrangements. TCRdb's version of the immuneACCESS table is confined to in-frame rearrangements and falls short of the full clone set. An unresolved V gene accounts for under half of the shortfall where checked; the remainder is of unknown origin. D and trimming come from the DNA, and the V and J calls and clone size come from that table. Present in this sample are tens of thousands of clones, 88% of which were seen just once. Of the sample, 15% to 20% is held by the ten largest clones.

Recombination connected TRBV19 to TRBJ2-3, and 7 bases in between align with TRBD2. This receptor was taken from a human donor in a cohort sampled during active COVID-19. The sample consisted of peripheral blood. The CDR3 loop reads CASSDPGGSDTQYF. The sequenced DNA is TGTGCCAGTAGTGATCCCGGGGGGTCAGATACGCAGTATTTT.